A selection of T cell receptor beta chains follows, all from one sample in a study of monozygotic twins with inflammatory bowel disease. One entry per CDR3 protein, without DNA, is what TCRdb gives after re-calling the 5' RACE reads. This sample's table has tens of thousands of distinct CDR3 sequences. Sequenced sample: blood. The receptors derive from a human donor with ulcerative colitis or Crohn's disease, or a healthy co-twin of an affected twin (not recorded which). The CDR3 runs from the conserved cysteine through the conserved F or W.

CDR3: CASGGLAGKIGELFF
V: TRBV7-2
J: TRBJ2-2

CDR3: CASSAGDYADTQYF
V: TRBV9
J: TRBJ2-3

CDR3: CASSLTLGRGIF
V: TRBV12-3/TRBV12-4
J: TRBJ2-2

CDR3: CAISDEAYYEQYF
V: TRBV10-3
J: TRBJ2-7

CDR3: CASSQAVGTGELFF
V: TRBV14
J: TRBJ2-2

CDR3: CASSTDFNEQFF
V: TRBV10-1
J: TRBJ2-1

CDR3: CASSLRQGFGSSYEQYF
V: TRBV5-1
J: TRBJ2-7

CDR3: CASGVQGAGSGELFF
V: TRBV7-7
J: TRBJ2-2

CDR3: CATSGAGGTEAFF
V: TRBV12-3/TRBV12-4
J: TRBJ1-1

CDR3: CASSLSPNEQFF
V: TRBV12-3/TRBV12-4
J: TRBJ2-1

CDR3: CASSLGRQGSYEQYF
V: TRBV5-6
J: TRBJ2-7